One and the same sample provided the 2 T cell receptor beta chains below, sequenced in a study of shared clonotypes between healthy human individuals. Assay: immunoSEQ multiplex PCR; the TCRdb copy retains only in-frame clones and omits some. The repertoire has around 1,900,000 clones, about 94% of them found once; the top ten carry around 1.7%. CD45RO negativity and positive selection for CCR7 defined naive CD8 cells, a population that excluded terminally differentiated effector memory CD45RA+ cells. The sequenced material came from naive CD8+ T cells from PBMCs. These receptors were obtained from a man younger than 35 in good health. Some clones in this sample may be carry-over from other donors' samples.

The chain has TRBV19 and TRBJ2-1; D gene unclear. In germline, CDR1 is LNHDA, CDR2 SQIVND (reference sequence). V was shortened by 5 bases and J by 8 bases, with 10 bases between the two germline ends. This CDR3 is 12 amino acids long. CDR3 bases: TGTGCCAGTAGTCTCTCTCGGTATGAGCAGTTCTTC. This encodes CASSLSRYEQFF.

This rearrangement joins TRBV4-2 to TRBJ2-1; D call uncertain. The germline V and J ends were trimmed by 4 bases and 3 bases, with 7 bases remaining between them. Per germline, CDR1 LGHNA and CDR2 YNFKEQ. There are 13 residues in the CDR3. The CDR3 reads CASSRGIYNEQFF. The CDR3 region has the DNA TGTGCCAGCAGCCGGGGAATCTACAATGAGCAGTTCTTC.